This T cell receptor (beta chain) emerged from a study of T-cell memory formation after mild COVID-19. Study information: TCR clusters were mostly confined to one donor each. Overall study findings and caveats: There was no confirmation that second-wave clones peaking on day 37 were SARS-CoV-2 specific. Some clones that responded were present in memory (sampled pre-infection), which suggests cross-reactive memory joined.

Amplification by 5'RACE using constant-segment primers produced TCR alpha and TCR beta cDNA libraries that carried sample barcodes and UMIs. TCRdb re-derived calls from the 5' RACE reads in MiXCR, one entry per CDR3 protein. The table records 280,000 or so distinct CDR3 sequences, approximately 8% of them present only once. In regard to this clonotype: What it binds is not known. One junction end disagrees with the germline gene, perhaps due to a read error.

Looked up from germline, CDR1 is DFQATT and CDR2 is SNEGSKA (reference sequence). The CDR3 runs 16 residues. Material: PBMCs or a T cell subset sorted from them (not recorded which). The chain links TRBV20-1 to TRBJ1-6, with 8 bases lining up with TRBD1. This sequence was found in a man between 18 and 35 years old who had mild COVID-19 (a few samples of this study predate the infection). Cell type and time point are not known. The CDR3 loop reads CSAFSRQGMSWSPIHF. Written as DNA, the CDR3 is TGCAGTGCCTTTTCCCGACAGGGGATGAGTTGGTCACCCATCCACTTT.